These 21 T cell receptor beta chains were sequenced from one sample in a study of cytomegalovirus exposure and HLA in healthy donors. The primer mix had 60 Vbeta and 13 Jbeta primers. Assay used: immunoSEQ multiplex PCR; TCRdb lists only in-frame clones, some missing. The repertoire holds around 150,000 clones, with roughly 9.4% as singletons. The specimen was PBMCs. These receptors all come from a male donor in good health and CMV-seronegative.

V gene TRBV19 combines with J gene TRBJ1-5; tentatively, D is TRBD1 (5 bases). The V end was cut by 3 bases, the J end by 5 bases, with 14 bases between. The CDR3 length is 15 residues. Looked up from germline, CDR1 is LNHDA and CDR2 is SQIVND (reference sequence). The CDR3 is CASSMGLLGDQPQHF. The CDR3 DNA sequence: TGTGCCAGTAGTATGGGGCTTCTTGGCGATCAGCCCCAGCATTTT.

The J gene is TRBJ2-2, the V gene TRBV5-1; 11 positions agree with TRBD1. The V gene's germline CDR1 is SGHRS and CDR2 YFSETQ. J lost 6 bases, V lost 4 bases, and 5 bases had no gene match. The CDR3 extends over 15 amino acids. CDR3 in amino acids: CASSIGQGAPGELFF. In DNA, the CDR3 is TGCGCCAGCAGCATCGGACAGGGGGCGCCCGGGGAGCTGTTTTTT.

This clone was seen a handful of times. The rearrangement joins TRBV15 to TRBJ2-7, with TRBD2 matching 11 bases. CDR1 and CDR2 from the germline V gene are LNHNV and YYDKDF (reference sequence). The CDR3 has 16 residues. Trimming cost V 3 bases and J 2 bases; bases outside gene matches: 6. CDR3 residues: CATSRGPTSGTYEQYF. The CDR3 coding sequence is TGTGCCACCAGCAGGGGCCCGACTAGCGGGACCTACGAGCAGTACTTC.

This clone was seen a handful of times. The CDR3 here is CASSLVTTLGGEQYF. In DNA, the CDR3 is TGTGCCAGCAGCTTAGTGACGACGCTAGGAGGGGAGCAGTACTTC. The chain links TRBV7-2 to TRBJ2-7; D is possibly TRBD2 (6 bases). CDR1 and CDR2 from the germline V gene are SGHTA and FQGNSA. The CDR3 extends over 15 amino acids. The V and J ends lost 1 base and 7 bases respectively, with 17 bases between them.

The rearrangement joins TRBV7-6 to TRBJ2-7; possible D gene TRBD2, 6 bases. This CDR3 has 15 amino acids. V gave up 5 bases and J gave up 2 bases, with 16 bases separating them. The germline V gene encodes CDR1 SGHVS and CDR2 FNYEAQ. In nucleotides, the CDR3 is TGTGCCAGCAGCGCGGGACCGCAGTTGGCCTACGAGCAGTACTTC. Encoded protein: CASSAGPQLAYEQYF.

On this clone: The same CDR3 also results from other DNA sequences found in this sample. This chain uses TRBV29-1 with TRBJ2-1, with 11 bases matching TRBD2. This CDR3 has 16 amino acids. Unmatched junction bases numbered 7, after V lost 6 bases and J lost 0 bases. Germline CDR1 and CDR2: SQVTM and ANQGSEA. In DNA, the CDR3 is TGCAGCGTGGACCTTGGACTAGCGGGCTCCTACAATGAGCAGTTCTTC. This translates into CSVDLGLAGSYNEQFF.

This chain joins TRBV15 and TRBJ1-5; D is ambiguous. Trimming shortened V by 5 bases and J by 0 bases, and 11 bases separated the two germline ends. Germline CDR1 reads LNHNV; CDR2 reads YYDKDF (reference sequence). The CDR3 has 15 amino acids. The CDR3 DNA reads as TGTGCCACCAGCTACCCCCCGAGTAGCAATCAGCCCCAGCATTTT. It codes for CATSYPPSSNQPQHF.

This clone occurred a few times. The chain couples TRBV5-6 to TRBJ2-7, with D perhaps matching TRBD2 (5 bases). V was pared by 4 bases and J by 6 bases, with 20 bases between. Germline CDR1 is SGHDT and CDR2 is YYEEEE. CDR3 length: 15 amino acids. Here the CDR3 DNA reads TGTGCCAGCAGCCTGAGGGCCTCCCGTTTCGGCGAGCAGTACTTC. Its protein product is CASSLRASRFGEQYF.

This clone was detected only a few times. The chain joins TRBV6-6 to TRBJ1-2, with TRBD1 matching 7 bases. Trimming took 0 bases from V and 6 from J; bases not matched to a gene: 7. From germline, CDR1 is MNHNY and CDR2 SVGAGI (reference sequence). This CDR3 region has 15 residues. CDR3 bases: TGTGCCAGCAGTTACTCCCCGACAGGGCAGCATGGCTACACCTTC. As protein: CASSYSPTGQHGYTF.

Comment on this clone: The sample has other DNA sequences that encode this CDR3 too. The rearrangement links TRBV4-1 to TRBJ1-2; TRBD1 matches 8 bases. The CDR3 extends over 15 amino acids. With 1 base clipped from V and 2 bases from J, the junction kept 3 bases outside the gene matches. Germline assignment: CDR1 MGHRA and CDR2 YSYEKL. The chain's CDR3 is CASSQGGQGNYGYTF. CDR3 in DNA: TGCGCCAGCAGCCAAGGAGGACAGGGAAACTATGGCTACACCTTC.

Only a few counts were recorded for this clone. The chain recombines TRBV18 with TRBJ1-2, with no clear D. CDR3 length: 13 amino acids. V was shortened by 1 base and J by 3 bases, with 6 bases between the two germline ends. CDR1 and CDR2 (germline): KGHSH, LQKENI. Here the CDR3 reads CASSPQGDYGYTF. As DNA, the CDR3 is TGTGCCAGCTCACCACAGGGAGACTATGGCTACACCTTC.

The CDR3 region has the DNA TGCGCCAGCAGCCCGACTAGAAAAACCTACGAGCAGTACTTC. Amino acids: CASSPTRKTYEQYF. This chain connects TRBV4-1 to TRBJ2-7; D might be TRBD2 (6 bases). The germline V gene encodes CDR1 MGHRA and CDR2 YSYEKL. The V end was cut by 4 bases, the J end by 2 bases, with 12 bases between. CDR3 size: 14 residues.

Only a few counts were recorded for this clone. The chain links TRBV27 to TRBJ1-5; D remains unclear. The CDR3 length is 13 residues. Germline V gene sequence: CDR1 MNHEY, CDR2 SMNVEV (reference sequence). The ends were cut back, 2 bases at V and 6 bases at J, with 8 bases in the middle. The CDR3 DNA reads as TGTGCCAGCAGTTTAATAATCTCTCAGCCCCAGCATTTT. It specifies CASSLIISQPQHF.

V gene TRBV6-5 combines with J gene TRBJ2-5; 7 bases fit TRBD1. The J call may be mistaken, given a closer DNA end match to TRBJ2-7. Germline V gene sequence: CDR1 MNHEY, CDR2 SVGAGI. CDR3 length: 12 residues. The CDR3 DNA reads TGTGCCACCCGGGACAGAACTTACGAGCAGTACTTC. Amino acid sequence: CATRDRTYEQYF.

This clone has just a few counts. The rearrangement uses TRBV18 and TRBJ2-6; D is perhaps TRBD2 (5 bases). This CDR3 has 17 amino acids. Trimming left V 3 bases short and J 0 bases short, with 12 bases between. The germline gives CDR1 KGHSH, CDR2 LQKENI. The CDR3 DNA follows: TGTGCCAGCTCACCGCGCGAGGGAAACTCTGGGGCCAACGTCCTGACTTTC. Its protein product is CASSPREGNSGANVLTF.

There are a few counts of this clone. V and J are TRBV11-3 and TRBJ2-3; 8 bases line up with TRBD1. J lost 3 bases, V lost 2 bases, and 4 bases had no gene match. CDR3 length: 15 amino acids. CDR1 and CDR2 from the germline V gene are SGHNT and YENEEA. DNA for the CDR3: TGTGCCAGCAGCTTAAGACAGGGGCTGACAGATACGCAGTATTTT. Amino acids: CASSLRQGLTDTQYF.

Here the CDR3 reads CASSLARQGTQYF. The DNA for the CDR3 is TGCGCCAGCAGCTTGGCCCGGCAGGGTACGCAGTATTTT. The chain has TRBV5-1 and TRBJ2-3; D possibly corresponds to TRBD1 (5 bases). Trimming removed 0 bases from V and 8 bases from J, with 10 bases in between. This CDR3 is built from 13 residues. Germline CDR1 and CDR2: SGHRS and YFSETQ. The variable domain in full, completed from reference TRBV5-1 and TRBJ2-3, reads KAGVTQTPRYLIKTRGQQVTLSCSPISGHRSVSWYQQTPGQGLQFLFEYFSETQRNKGNFPGRFSGRQFSNSRSEMNVSTLELGDSALYLCASSLARQGTQYFGPGTRLTVL.

V gene TRBV18 combines with J gene TRBJ1-1, with TRBD1 identical over 7 bases. V lost 3 bases, J lost 5 bases, and 21 bases stayed unmatched. The CDR3 contains 19 residues. CDR1 and CDR2 (germline): KGHSH, LQKENI. CDR3 bases: TGTGCCAGCTCACCGACTGGGTACCGGGACAGAGGAATCAGAACTGAAGCTTTCTTT. Translating it yields CASSPTGYRDRGIRTEAFF.

The genes are TRBV7-9 and TRBJ1-5; D is possibly TRBD1 (6 bases). CDR1 and CDR2 from the germline V gene are SEHNR and FQNEAQ (reference sequence). V was cut by 2 bases and J by 6 bases, with 8 bases left in between. This CDR3 has 13 amino acids. The CDR3 nucleotides read TGTGCCAGCAGCTTAACAGGGACTCAGCCCCAGCATTTT. This codes for CASSLTGTQPQHF.

This clone was detected a few times. This chain links TRBV6-5 with TRBJ2-7; TRBD1 matches 10 bases. Trimming cost V 4 bases and J 3 bases; bases outside gene matches: 3. Germline CDR1 is MNHEY and CDR2 is SVGAGI. The CDR3 totals 14 residues. As DNA, the CDR3 is TGTGCCAGCAGTTCGACAGGGGGCTACTACGAGCAGTACTTC. It translates to CASSSTGGYYEQYF.

The chain carries TRBV11-2 and TRBJ2-1, with TRBD1 identical over 8 bases. Germline V lookup: CDR1 SGHAT, CDR2 FQNNGV. Trimming cost V 3 bases and J 7 bases; bases outside gene matches: 8. The CDR3 runs 15 residues. The CDR3 bases are TGTGCCAGCAGCTTCTCTTCAGGGGGCGCGAATGAGCAGTTCTTC. Protein product: CASSFSSGGANEQFF.